The rows below give T cell receptor beta chains drawn from one sample of a study of CD8 T cells in ankylosing spondylitis. TCRdb called the 5' RACE reads again in MiXCR, with one record for every CDR3 protein. This table holds some 130,000 distinct CDR3 sequences, about 7% found once. The sequenced sample consisted of blood, either unsorted or a sorted T cell fraction (not recorded which). These receptor sequences come from a female donor with ankylosing spondylitis or in good health (not recorded which). CDR3s leave out the opening cysteine and the closing phenylalanine or tryptophan.

TRBV5-1	TRBJ1-6	ASSLGTGLEGSPLH
TRBV7-2	TRBJ1-5	ASSLGIGGNQPQH
TRBV6-1	TRBJ1-1	ASLLPGALNTEAF
TRBV5-6	TRBJ2-7	ASSTRSYEQY
TRBV20-1	TRBJ2-7	SAEDSPYEQY
TRBV6-5	TRBJ1-1	ASSSPRAKGAFEAF
TRBV5-5	TRBJ2-7	ASSFEGFEQY
TRBV5-1	TRBJ2-3	ASSSTSAARHTDTQY
TRBV5-1	TRBJ1-5	ASSMTGGLGQPQH
TRBV24-1	TRBJ2-7	ATSRWDRGYEQY
TRBV20-1	TRBJ2-1	SARGPTGGYEQF
TRBV2	TRBJ2-5	ASSDGLQETQY
TRBV15	TRBJ1-5	ATSRDLPGNQPQH
TRBV20-1	TRBJ2-7	SAGDGGAEEQY
TRBV6-1	TRBJ1-5	ASGPGRVGNQPQH
TRBV10-3	TRBJ2-1	AISEADRNHYNEQF
TRBV19	TRBJ1-4	ASMDRNEKLF